This T cell receptor (beta chain) originates from a study of persistence of HIV-infected CD4 T cells. General observations from the study: Rare CMV-responding cells carrying HIV-1 proviruses were not analyzed separately for TCR.

The libraries were made with immunoSEQ version 4 in survey mode. The table came from immunoSEQ multiplex PCR; TCRdb's copy has only in-frame clones and leaves some out. The repertoire holds more than 30,000 clones, with roughly 80% as singletons. Germline CDR1 and CDR2: MRHNA and SNTAGT. The CDR3 is 14 amino acids. The V gene lost 6 bases and the J gene lost 1 base, with 10 bases spanning the gap. Cells were stimulated with overlapping HIV-1 Gag 15-mer peptides. Memory cells lacking CD40L and CD69 with high CD45RO were sorted. Suppressive ART was started during chronic HIV-1 infection in these adults. Inclusion required CMV-positive serology and CD4+ counts above 400 cells/uL. This clone was recorded a few times. The antigen is undetermined.

The source was CD4+ T cells sorted from PBMCs after 18-hour stimulation, collected from a patient who received antiretroviral therapy. V is TRBV6-4 and J is TRBJ1-5, with D tentatively TRBD1 (5 bases). The receptor was derived from an adult woman with HIV who was CMV-seropositive. CDR3 DNA sequence: TGTGCCAGCAGGGGGCCAGCCAGCAATCAGCCCCAGCATTTT. It is translated as CASRGPASNQPQHF.